The next 8 T cell receptor beta chains were all read from a single sample in a study of blood T cell repertoires in COVID-19. The method was immunoSEQ multiplex PCR; TCRdb's version includes in-frame clones alone and lacks a portion of them. The sample lists about 220,000 clones, about 86% occurring once. Sequenced sample: peripheral blood. The receptors come from a woman in her 30s who had recovered from COVID-19.

The chain employs TRBV9 and TRBJ2-5, with 10 bases matching TRBD2. V dropped 3 bases and J dropped 5; count of bases not matched to a gene: 13. This CDR3 region has 17 residues. The germline V gene encodes CDR1 SGDLS and CDR2 YYNGEE. CDR3: CASSATLAGVPGETQYF. Written as DNA, the CDR3 is TGTGCCAGCAGCGCTACCCTAGCGGGGGTCCCCGGGGAGACCCAGTACTTC.

The chain combines TRBV19 with TRBJ2-5, with D perhaps TRBD1 (6 bases). Germline CDR1 reads LNHDA; CDR2 reads SQIVND (reference sequence). V shed 5 bases and J shed 3 bases, with 13 bases lying between them. This CDR3 region has 14 residues. This CDR3 is CASSPTGREETQYF. The CDR3, as DNA: TGTGCCAGTAGTCCCACAGGGCGAGAAGAGACCCAGTACTTC.

The chain couples TRBV5-1 to TRBJ1-6; D not resolved. Germline loops: CDR1 SGHRS, CDR2 YFSETQ. V was pared by 5 bases and J by 7 bases, with 16 bases between. This CDR3 is built from 15 residues. Here the CDR3 reads CASSPGGNVNSPLHF. For the CDR3, the DNA is TGCGCCAGCAGTCCCGGAGGGAATGTGAATTCACCCCTCCACTTT.

This clone appeared a few times. V is TRBV11-2 and J is TRBJ2-3, with 12 bases identical to TRBD2. The CDR3 length is 19 residues. The V gene end was trimmed by 0 bases and the J gene end by 5 bases; junction bases not matched to a gene: 12. The V gene's germline CDR1 is SGHAT and CDR2 FQNNGV. DNA of the CDR3: TGTGCCAGCAGCTTAGATCAGGCTAGCGGGGGGGCCTTGAAAGATACGCAGTATTTT. Its protein is CASSLDQASGGALKDTQYF.

This clone has only a few counts. J is TRBJ1-1 and V is TRBV6-1, with D hard to call. CDR3 length: 17 amino acids. Trimming left V 3 bases short and J 7 bases short, with 24 bases between. Germline CDR1 reads MNHNS; CDR2 reads SASEGT. The CDR3 sequence is CASSDEDLGAHNGEAFF. DNA of the CDR3: TGTGCCAGCAGTGACGAGGACTTAGGCGCGCACAACGGTGAAGCTTTCTTT.

This chain uses TRBV3-1 (or the pseudogene TRBV3-2) with TRBJ1-3, with D maybe TRBD1 (6 bases). V lost 2 bases and J 0 bases, leaving 17 bases between the germline ends. Germline-derived CDR1 and CDR2 are LGHDT and YNNKEL (reference sequence). The CDR3 runs 18 residues. The CDR3 bases are TGTGCCAGCAGCCAAACCCGACTCACAGGGATCTCTGGAAACACCATATATTTT. Its protein product is CASSQTRLTGISGNTIYF.

The V and J genes are TRBV27 and TRBJ2-3; 9 positions agree with TRBD2. Per the germline V gene, CDR1 is MNHEY and CDR2 is SMNVEV (reference sequence). The CDR3 runs to 15 residues. V shed 6 bases, J shed 0 bases, and the junction held 4 bases outside the gene matches. CDR3 DNA: TGTGCCAGCAGATATAGCGGGGGCAGCACAGATACGCAGTATTTT. It translates to CASRYSGGSTDTQYF.

This sequence joins TRBV25-1 and TRBJ2-7; 8 nucleotides match TRBD1. With V trimmed by 3 bases and J by 6 bases, 13 bases remained unmatched. The germline gives CDR1 MGHDK, CDR2 SYGVNS. This CDR3 region has 16 residues. The CDR3 DNA reads TGTGCCAGCAGTGACCCCCCCCGGACAGGGCTAGTCGAGCAGTACTTC. Translating it yields CASSDPPRTGLVEQYF.